Sequencing of this T cell receptor beta chain was carried out in a study of cytomegalovirus exposure and HLA in healthy donors. Study overall: The 500 to 750 first-cohort repertoires and the approximately 110 validation repertoires shared the same platform, a later analysis reported. Study outcomes and limitations: Most TCR sequences showed up rarely, but some public TCRs showed up in many donors. A later analysis found first-cohort TCR clusters tended to co-occur in the approximately 110 validation repertoires.

This clone was seen only a few times. Its specificity is not known. Clones were read by immunoSEQ multiplex PCR, and TCRdb kept only the in-frame ones, dropping some. The data show 120,000 or so clones, with over 85% seen just once and roughly 2% held by the top ten. The TCR originated in a woman younger than 35 in good health and CMV-seronegative. What was sequenced was PBMCs.

The DNA of the CDR3 is TGTGCCAGCAGTGAGTCAGGAAGGAACACTGAAGCTTTCTTT. Protein: CASSESGRNTEAFF. This chain uses TRBV6-1 with TRBJ1-1; D unclear. Germline CDR1 is MNHNS and CDR2 is SASEGT. The CDR3 consists of 14 residues. Deletions cut 3 bases from V and 1 base from J, with 9 bases between.